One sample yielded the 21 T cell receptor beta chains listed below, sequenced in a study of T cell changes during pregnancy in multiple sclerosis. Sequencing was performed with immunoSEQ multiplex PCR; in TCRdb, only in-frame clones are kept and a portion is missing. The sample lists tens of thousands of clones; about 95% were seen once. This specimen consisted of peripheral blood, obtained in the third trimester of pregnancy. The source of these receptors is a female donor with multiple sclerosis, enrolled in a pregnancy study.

This chain's CDR3 is CASSGGTGNEQFF. The CDR3, as DNA: TGTGCCAGCAGTGGAGGGACAGGGAATGAGCAGTTCTTC. The chain links TRBV7-8 to TRBJ2-1; 9 bases match TRBD1. Trimming removed 6 bases from V and 7 bases from J; junction bases left unmatched: 4. This CDR3 has 13 residues. Germline loops: CDR1 SGHVS, CDR2 FQNEAQ.

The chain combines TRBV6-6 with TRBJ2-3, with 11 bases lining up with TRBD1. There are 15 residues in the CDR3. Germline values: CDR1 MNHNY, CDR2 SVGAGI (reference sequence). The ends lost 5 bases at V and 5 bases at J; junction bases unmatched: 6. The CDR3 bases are TGTGCCAGCAGTCCGGACAGGGGGCGAGTAGATACGCAGTATTTT. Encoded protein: CASSPDRGRVDTQYF.

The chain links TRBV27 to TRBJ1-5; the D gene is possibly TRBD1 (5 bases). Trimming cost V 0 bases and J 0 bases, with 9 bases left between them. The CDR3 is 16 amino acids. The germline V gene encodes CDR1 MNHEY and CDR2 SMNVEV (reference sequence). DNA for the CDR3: TGTGCCAGCAGTTTATCGGGACTGACTAGCAATCAGCCCCAGCATTTT. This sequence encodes CASSLSGLTSNQPQHF.

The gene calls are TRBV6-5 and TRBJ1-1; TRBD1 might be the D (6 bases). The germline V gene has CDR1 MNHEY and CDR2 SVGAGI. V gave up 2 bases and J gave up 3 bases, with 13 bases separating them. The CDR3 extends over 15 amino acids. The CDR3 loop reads CASSYRGDKDTEAFF. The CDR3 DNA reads TGTGCCAGCAGTTACCGGGGGGACAAGGACACTGAAGCTTTCTTT.

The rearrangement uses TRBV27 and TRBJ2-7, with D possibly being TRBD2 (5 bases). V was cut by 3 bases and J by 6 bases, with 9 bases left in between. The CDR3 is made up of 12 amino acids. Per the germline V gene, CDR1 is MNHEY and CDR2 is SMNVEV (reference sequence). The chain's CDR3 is CASSFSGFEQYF. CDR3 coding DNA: TGTGCCAGCAGTTTTTCGGGGTTCGAGCAGTACTTC.

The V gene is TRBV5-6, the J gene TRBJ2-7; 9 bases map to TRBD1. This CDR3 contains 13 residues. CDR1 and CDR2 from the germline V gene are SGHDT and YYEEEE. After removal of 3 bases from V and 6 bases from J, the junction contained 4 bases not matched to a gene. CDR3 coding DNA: TGTGCCAGCAGCTCCGGGACAGGGCTCGAGCAGTACTTC. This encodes CASSSGTGLEQYF.

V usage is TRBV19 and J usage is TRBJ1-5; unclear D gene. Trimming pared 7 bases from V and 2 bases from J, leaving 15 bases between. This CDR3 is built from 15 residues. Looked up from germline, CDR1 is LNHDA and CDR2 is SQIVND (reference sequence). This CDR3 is CASNLRSGGNQPQHF. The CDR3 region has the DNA TGTGCCAGTAACCTCAGGAGCGGGGGCAATCAGCCCCAGCATTTT.

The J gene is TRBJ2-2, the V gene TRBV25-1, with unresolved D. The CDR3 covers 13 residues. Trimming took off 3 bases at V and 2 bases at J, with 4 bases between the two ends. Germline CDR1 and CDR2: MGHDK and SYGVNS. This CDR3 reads CASSDKNTGELFF. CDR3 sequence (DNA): TGTGCCAGCAGTGACAAAAACACCGGGGAGCTGTTTTTT.

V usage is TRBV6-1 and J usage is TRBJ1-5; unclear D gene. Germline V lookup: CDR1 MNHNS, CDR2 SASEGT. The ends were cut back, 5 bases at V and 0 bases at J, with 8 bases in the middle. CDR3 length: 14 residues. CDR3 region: CASSSFYSNQPQHF. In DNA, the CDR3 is TGTGCCAGCAGTTCCTTTTATAGCAATCAGCCCCAGCATTTT.

CDR3 in amino acids: CASSWGQGYRNEQFF. The CDR3 coding sequence is TGTGCCAGCAGCTGGGGACAGGGTTATAGGAATGAGCAGTTCTTC. The genes are TRBV11-1 and TRBJ2-1; TRBD1 aligns across 9 bases. The CDR3 is made up of 15 amino acids. V lost 4 bases to trimming and J lost 7 bases; unmatched junction nucleotides: 8. CDR1 is SGHAT, CDR2 FQDESV, per germline (reference sequence).

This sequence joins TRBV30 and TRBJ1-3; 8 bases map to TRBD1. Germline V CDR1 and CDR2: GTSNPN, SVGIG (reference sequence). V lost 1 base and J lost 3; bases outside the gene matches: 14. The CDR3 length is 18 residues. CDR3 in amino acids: CAWSGIRAGGEGGNTIYF. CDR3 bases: TGTGCCTGGAGTGGGATTCGGGCAGGGGGCGAGGGTGGAAACACCATATATTTT.

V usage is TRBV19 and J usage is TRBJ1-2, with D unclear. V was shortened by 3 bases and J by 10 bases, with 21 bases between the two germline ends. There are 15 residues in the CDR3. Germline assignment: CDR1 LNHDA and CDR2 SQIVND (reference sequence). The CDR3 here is CASSIGQTIVKDYTF. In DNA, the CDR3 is TGTGCCAGTAGTATCGGGCAGACTATCGTCAAGGACTACACCTTC.

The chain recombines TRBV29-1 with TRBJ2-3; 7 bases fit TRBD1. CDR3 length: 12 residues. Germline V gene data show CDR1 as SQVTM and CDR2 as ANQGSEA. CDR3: CSSQGGTDTQYF. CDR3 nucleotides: TGCAGTTCGCAGGGGGGCACAGATACGCAGTATTTT.

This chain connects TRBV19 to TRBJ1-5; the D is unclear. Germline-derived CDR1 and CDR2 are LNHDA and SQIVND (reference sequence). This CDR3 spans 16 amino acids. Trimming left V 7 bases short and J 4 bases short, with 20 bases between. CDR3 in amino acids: CASTPNPRHTNQPQHF. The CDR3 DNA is TGTGCCAGTACCCCGAACCCGCGGCACACAAATCAGCCCCAGCATTTT.

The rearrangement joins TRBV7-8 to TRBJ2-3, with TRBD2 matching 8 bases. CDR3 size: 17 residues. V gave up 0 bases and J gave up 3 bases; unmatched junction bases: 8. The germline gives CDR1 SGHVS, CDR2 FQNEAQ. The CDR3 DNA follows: TGTGCCAGCAGCTTAGCCTATAGCGGGGTGCTTACAGATACGCAGTATTTT. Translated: CASSLAYSGVLTDTQYF.

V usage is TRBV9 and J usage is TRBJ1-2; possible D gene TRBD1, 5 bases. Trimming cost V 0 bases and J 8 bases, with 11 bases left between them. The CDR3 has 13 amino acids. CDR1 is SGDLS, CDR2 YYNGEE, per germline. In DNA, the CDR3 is TGTGCCAGCAGCGTAGAAGGGGCCCGGGGCTACACCTTC. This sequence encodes CASSVEGARGYTF. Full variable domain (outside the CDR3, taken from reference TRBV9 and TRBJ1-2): DSGVTQTPKHLITATGQRVTLRCSPRSGDLSVYWYQQSLDQGLQFLIQYYNGEERAKGNILERFSAQQFPDLHSELNLSSLELGDSALYFCASSVEGARGYTFGSGTRLTVV.

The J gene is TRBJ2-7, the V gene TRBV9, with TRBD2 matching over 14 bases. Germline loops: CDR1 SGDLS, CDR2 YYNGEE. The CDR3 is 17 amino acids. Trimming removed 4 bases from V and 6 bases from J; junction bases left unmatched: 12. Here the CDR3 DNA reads TGTGCCAGCAGCCCAGGGACTAGCGGGGGCCTAGGGCGCGAGCAGTACTTC. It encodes CASSPGTSGGLGREQYF.

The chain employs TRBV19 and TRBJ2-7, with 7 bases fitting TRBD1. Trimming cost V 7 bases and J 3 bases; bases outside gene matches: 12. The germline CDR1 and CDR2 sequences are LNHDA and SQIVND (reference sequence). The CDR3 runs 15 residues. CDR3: CASTTGPSRSYEQYF. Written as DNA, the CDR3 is TGTGCCAGTACGACAGGGCCTTCGCGTAGCTACGAGCAGTACTTC.

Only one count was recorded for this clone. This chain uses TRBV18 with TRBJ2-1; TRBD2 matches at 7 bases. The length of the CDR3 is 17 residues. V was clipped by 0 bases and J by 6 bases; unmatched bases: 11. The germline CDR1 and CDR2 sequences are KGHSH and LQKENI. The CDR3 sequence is CASSPPTRGGGGNEQFF. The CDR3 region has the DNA TGTGCCAGCTCACCACCGACGCGCGGCGGGGGAGGCAATGAGCAGTTCTTC.

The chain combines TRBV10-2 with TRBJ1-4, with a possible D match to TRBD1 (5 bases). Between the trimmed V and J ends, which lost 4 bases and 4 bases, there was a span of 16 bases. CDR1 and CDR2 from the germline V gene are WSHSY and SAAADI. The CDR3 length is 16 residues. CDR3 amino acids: CASSGQGNTVNEKLFF. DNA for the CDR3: TGCGCCAGCAGTGGTCAGGGTAACACTGTTAATGAAAAACTGTTTTTT.

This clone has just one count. This CDR3 is CASSQAGQGGFWNTEAFF. The CDR3 DNA follows: TGCGCCAGCAGCCAGGCCGGACAGGGGGGTTTTTGGAACACTGAAGCTTTCTTT. The chain combines TRBV4-1 with TRBJ1-1; 10 bases map to TRBD1. The ends lost 3 bases at V and 1 base at J; junction bases unmatched: 11. This CDR3 region has 18 residues. The germline V gene has CDR1 MGHRA and CDR2 YSYEKL.